A selection of T cell receptor beta chains follows, all from one sample in a study of shared clonotypes between healthy human individuals. The method was immunoSEQ multiplex PCR; TCRdb's version includes in-frame clones alone and lacks a portion of them. The profile covers roughly 2.2 million clones, with more than 85% appearing a single time and 0.39% taken by the ten largest. The sample taken for sequencing was naive CD4+ T cells from PBMCs. The receptors were gathered from a man aged 18 to 29 in good health. Some clones in this sample may be carry-over from other donors' samples. Each CDR3 is given with its conserved first and last residue. A D gene is named only where the DNA matches it firmly. Size values are once, few and many counts, or a class for expanded clones, and some rows have none.

clone_size: -; v_call: TRBV6-1; j_call: TRBJ2-1; d_call: TRBD2; cdr3_aa: CASSVSGSLNEQFF; cdr3_nt: TGTGCCAGCAGTGTTAGCGGGAGTCTCAATGAGCAGTTCTTC
clone_size: -; v_call: TRBV19; j_call: TRBJ1-1; d_call: TRBD1; cdr3_aa: CASSHNDREYSEAFF; cdr3_nt: TGTGCCAGTAGCCACAATGACAGGGAGTACTCTGAAGCTTTCTTT
clone_size: once; v_call: TRBV11-2; j_call: TRBJ2-3; d_call: -; cdr3_aa: CASSFLRGQKGTDTQYF; cdr3_nt: TGTGCCAGCAGCTTTCTTCGAGGGCAGAAGGGCACAGATACGCAGTATTTT
clone_size: -; v_call: TRBV5-1; j_call: TRBJ2-7; d_call: TRBD1; cdr3_aa: CASSLVGTDTYEQYF; cdr3_nt: TGCGCCAGCAGCTTGGTAGGGACAGATACCTACGAGCAGTACTTC
clone_size: -; v_call: TRBV19; j_call: TRBJ1-5; d_call: TRBD1; cdr3_aa: CASGFRGRGWQPQHF; cdr3_nt: TGTGCCAGTGGGTTCAGGGGGAGGGGCTGGCAGCCCCAGCATTTT
clone_size: -; v_call: TRBV18; j_call: TRBJ2-1; d_call: TRBD1; cdr3_aa: CASSQRDSNYNEQFF; cdr3_nt: TGTGCCAGCTCACAACGGGACAGTAACTACAATGAGCAGTTCTTC
clone_size: once; v_call: TRBV27; j_call: TRBJ2-6; d_call: -; cdr3_aa: CASSFARASSGANVLTF; cdr3_nt: TGTGCCAGCAGTTTTGCCAGGGCAAGCTCTGGGGCCAACGTCCTGACTTTC
clone_size: -; v_call: TRBV5-1; j_call: TRBJ2-1; d_call: -; cdr3_aa: CASSSTSPTYNEQFF; cdr3_nt: TGCGCCAGCAGCTCAACTAGCCCAACCTACAATGAGCAGTTCTTC
clone_size: -; v_call: TRBV7-3; j_call: TRBJ2-7; d_call: TRBD2; cdr3_aa: CARPGLAGVGSEQYF; cdr3_nt: TGTGCCAGGCCGGGACTAGCGGGAGTTGGGTCCGAGCAGTACTTC
clone_size: -; v_call: TRBV5-4; j_call: TRBJ2-3; d_call: TRBD1; cdr3_aa: CAGAGQGHTDTQYF; cdr3_nt: TGTGCCGGAGCCGGACAGGGGCACACAGATACGCAGTATTTT
clone_size: once; v_call: TRBV5-1; j_call: TRBJ2-7; d_call: TRBD1; cdr3_aa: CASSGTGIYEQYF; cdr3_nt: TGCGCCAGCTCCGGGACAGGCATCTACGAGCAGTACTTC
clone_size: few; v_call: TRBV7-3; j_call: TRBJ2-2; d_call: -; cdr3_aa: CASSPADGVPGELFF; cdr3_nt: TGTGCCAGCAGCCCCGCCGATGGAGTACCCGGGGAGCTGTTTTTT
clone_size: once; v_call: TRBV7-9; j_call: TRBJ2-4; d_call: TRBD1; cdr3_aa: CASSPVGQESIMDF; cdr3_nt: TGTGCCAGCAGCCCAGTGGGACAGGAAAGTATTATGGACTTC
clone_size: -; v_call: TRBV18; j_call: TRBJ2-3; d_call: TRBD1; cdr3_aa: CASSPSGTGYSYTQYF; cdr3_nt: TGTGCCAGCTCACCCTCCGGGACAGGGTATTCGTATACGCAGTATTTT
clone_size: once; v_call: TRBV7-9; j_call: TRBJ1-3; d_call: -; cdr3_aa: CASSSDRDSGNTIYF; cdr3_nt: TGTGCCAGCAGCTCAGACCGGGACTCTGGAAACACCATATATTTT
clone_size: -; v_call: TRBV28; j_call: TRBJ1-3; d_call: -; cdr3_aa: CASSLRVVSGNTIYF; cdr3_nt: TGTGCCAGCAGTTTGCGGGTCGTCTCTGGAAACACCATATATTTT
clone_size: -; v_call: TRBV30; j_call: TRBJ1-2; d_call: -; cdr3_aa: CAWSASTVNYGYTF; cdr3_nt: TGTGCCTGGAGTGCCTCTACAGTTAACTATGGCTACACCTTC